Listed below are T cell receptor beta chains from one sample, sequenced in a study of blood T cell repertoires in COVID-19. Profiling relied on immunoSEQ multiplex PCR, and the TCRdb table lists in-frame clones only, not all of them. The table records approximately 230,000 clones, around 82% of them present only once. The source material was peripheral blood. The source of these receptors is a woman of 80 years or more with active or convalescent COVID-19. The CDR3 runs from the conserved cysteine through the conserved F or W. Fields, in order: V gene, D gene, CDR3 length, J gene, CDR3 protein, CDR3 DNA. A D gene is named only where the DNA matches it firmly.

>TRBV5-1|TRBD2|16|TRBJ2-7
CASSLGPSGRAYEQYF
TGCGCCAGCAGCTTGGGGCCTAGCGGGAGGGCCTACGAGCAGTACTTC
>TRBV29-1|TRBD1|12|TRBJ2-7
CSVEQGAYEQYF
TGCAGCGTTGAACAGGGGGCCTACGAGCAGTACTTC
>TRBV7-7|TRBD1|13|TRBJ1-1
CASSLDRGTEAFF
TGTGCTAGCAGCTTAGACAGGGGCACTGAAGCTTTCTTT
>TRBV18|TRBD2|17|TRBJ2-1
CASSRGTSGRPYNEQFF
TGTGCCAGCTCACGAGGGACTAGCGGGAGACCTTACAATGAGCAGTTCTTC
>TRBV24-1|NA|15|TRBJ1-5
CATSDSRVSNQPQHF
TGTGCCACCAGTGATTCCAGGGTTAGCAATCAGCCCCAGCATTTT
>TRBV5-6|NA|15|TRBJ2-7
CASSGRQPHSYEQYF
TGTGCCAGCAGCGGGCGACAGCCGCACTCCTACGAGCAGTACTTC
>TRBV12-3/TRBV12-4|NA|13|TRBJ1-5
CASSTQENQPQHF
TGTGCCAGCAGCACCCAGGAAAATCAGCCCCAGCATTTT
>TRBV3-1/TRBV3-2|NA|11|TRBJ2-4
CASSQGGRQYF
TGTGCCAGCAGCCAAGGGGGCAGGCAGTACTTC
>TRBV7-2|NA|14|TRBJ1-1
CASSLLGENTEAFF
TGTGCCAGCAGCTTACTAGGGGAGAACACTGAAGCTTTCTTT
>TRBV5-1|NA|14|TRBJ1-6
CASSLDRVNSPLHF
TGCGCCAGCAGCTTGGACAGGGTGAATTCACCCCTCCACTTT